This T cell receptor (beta chain) was observed in a study of shared clonotypes between healthy human individuals. Study-level findings and limits: Memory subsets had estimated richness that was generally smaller than that of naive subsets.

Generated by immunoSEQ multiplex PCR, the TCRdb table keeps only in-frame clones and is missing some. Of about 2.5 million clones listed, around 92% were seen once; the top ten hold 0.37%. Every donor, a Caucasian adult, lived in Nashville, Tennessee. V lost 7 bases to trimming and J lost 4 bases, with 10 bases between them. CDR3 size: 12 residues. CDR1 and CDR2 (germline): SNHLY, FYNNEI. On this clone: Its antigen is unidentified.

The chain links TRBV2 to TRBJ1-1, with D unresolved. This TCR derives from a man between 18 and 35 years old in good health. Some clones in this sample may be carry-over from other donors' samples. Sequencing was performed on naive CD4+ T cells from PBMCs. Indicated subset: CD45RA+ positively selected. This CDR3 reads CASNSGPTEAFF. CDR3 nucleotide sequence: TGTGCCAGCAACTCGGGTCCCACTGAAGCTTTCTTT. Drawing the rest from reference TRBV2 and TRBJ1-1, the complete variable domain is EPEVTQTPSHQVTQMGQEVILRCVPISNHLYFYWYRQILGQKVEFLVSFYNNEISEKSEIFDDQFSVERPDGSNFTLKIRSTKLEDSAMYFCASNSGPTEAFFGQGTRLTVV.